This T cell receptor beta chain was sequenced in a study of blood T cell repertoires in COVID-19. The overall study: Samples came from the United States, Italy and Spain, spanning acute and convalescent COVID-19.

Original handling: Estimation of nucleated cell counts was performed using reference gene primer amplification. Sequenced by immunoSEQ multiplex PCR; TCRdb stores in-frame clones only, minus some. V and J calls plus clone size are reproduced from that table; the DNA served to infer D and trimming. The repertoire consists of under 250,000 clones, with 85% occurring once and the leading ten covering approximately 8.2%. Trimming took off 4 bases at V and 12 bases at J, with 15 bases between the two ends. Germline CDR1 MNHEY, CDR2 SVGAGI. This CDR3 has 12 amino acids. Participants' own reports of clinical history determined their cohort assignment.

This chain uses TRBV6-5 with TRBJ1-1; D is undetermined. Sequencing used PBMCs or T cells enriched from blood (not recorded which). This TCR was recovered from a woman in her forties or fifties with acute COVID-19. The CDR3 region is CASSSASEVTFF. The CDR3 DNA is TGTGCCAGCAGTTCAGCCTCGGAGGTAACTTTCTTT.